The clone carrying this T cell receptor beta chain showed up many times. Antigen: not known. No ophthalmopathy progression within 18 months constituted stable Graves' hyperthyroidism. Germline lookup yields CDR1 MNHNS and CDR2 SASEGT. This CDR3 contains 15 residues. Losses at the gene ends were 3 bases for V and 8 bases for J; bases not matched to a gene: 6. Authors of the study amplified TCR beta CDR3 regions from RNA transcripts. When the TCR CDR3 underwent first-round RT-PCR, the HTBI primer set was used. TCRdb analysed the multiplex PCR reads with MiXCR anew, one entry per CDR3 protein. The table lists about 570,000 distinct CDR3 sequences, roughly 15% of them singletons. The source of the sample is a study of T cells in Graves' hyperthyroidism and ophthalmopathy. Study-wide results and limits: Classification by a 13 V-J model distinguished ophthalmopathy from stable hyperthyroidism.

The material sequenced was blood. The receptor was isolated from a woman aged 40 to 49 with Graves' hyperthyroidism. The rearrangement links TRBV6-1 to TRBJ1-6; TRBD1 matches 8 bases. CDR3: CASSDRDRRYSPLHF. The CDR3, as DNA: TGTGCCAGCAGTGATCGGGACAGGAGGTATTCACCCCTCCACTTT.